The next 14 T cell receptor beta chains were all read from a single sample in a study of T-cell memory formation after mild COVID-19. TCRdb fed the 5' RACE reads into MiXCR, producing one record per CDR3 protein. This table has approximately 250,000 distinct CDR3 sequences, 16% appearing once. The specimen sequenced was PBMCs or a T cell subset sorted from them (not recorded which). The receptors here all came from a man aged 18 to 30 who had mild COVID-19 (a few samples of this study predate the infection). Cell type and time point are not known.

The chain uses TRBV7-9 and TRBJ1-1, with D hard to call. CDR1 is SEHNR, CDR2 FQNEAQ, per germline (reference sequence). This CDR3 is 16 amino acids long. Trimming took off 8 bases at V and 0 bases at J, with 19 bases between the two ends. CDR3 region: CASWGIDRKLNTEAFF. The CDR3, as DNA: TGTGCCAGCTGGGGAATTGACCGAAAACTGAACACTGAAGCTTTCTTT.

This chain uses TRBV4-3 with TRBJ2-3; D remains unclear. The CDR3 consists of 14 residues. Per germline, CDR1 LGHNA and CDR2 YSLEER. With 0 bases removed from V and 6 bases from J, the gap between germline ends came to 10 bases. DNA for the CDR3: TGCGCCAGCAGCCAAGATATGAAGTGGGATACGCAGTATTTT. Protein sequence: CASSQDMKWDTQYF.

This clonotype has just a few counts. The gene calls are TRBV4-3 and TRBJ1-1; TRBD1 is a possible D gene (6 bases). V lost 1 base, J lost 5 bases, and 14 bases lay in between. This CDR3 contains 15 residues. Germline assignment: CDR1 LGHNA and CDR2 YSLEER. The CDR3 DNA reads as TGCGCCAGCAGCCAAGTCGGGACACTCAGGACTGAAGCTTTCTTT. Translating it yields CASSQVGTLRTEAFF.

This clonotype was picked up a small number of times. The J gene is TRBJ1-1, the V gene TRBV7-9; possibly TRBD1 for D (6 bases). Germline V gene lookup returns CDR1 SEHNR and CDR2 FQNEAQ (reference sequence). The V end lost 3 bases, the J end lost 2 bases, and 10 bases lay between the germline ends. The CDR3 extends over 14 amino acids. CDR3 bases: TGTGCCAGCAGCTTTTCGGGGGCCAACACTGAAGCTTTCTTT. Encoded protein: CASSFSGANTEAFF.

This rearrangement joins TRBV6-5 to TRBJ2-3; the D gene is possibly TRBD1 (6 bases). This CDR3 is 19 amino acids long. Trimming cost V 2 bases and J 4 bases, with 25 bases left between them. Per the germline V gene, CDR1 is MNHEY and CDR2 is SVGAGI. The CDR3 is CASSYERRNWKGVADTQYF. The CDR3 DNA is TGTGCCAGCAGTTACGAGCGGCGGAATTGGAAGGGGGTAGCAGATACGCAGTATTTT.

This sequence joins TRBV5-1 and TRBJ1-3; 7 bases line up with TRBD1. There are 15 residues in the CDR3. Germline V gene sequence: CDR1 SGHRS, CDR2 YFSETQ. V shed 1 base and J 8 bases; nucleotides not matched to a gene: 9. For the CDR3, the DNA is TGCGCCAGCAGCTTGCACGACAGGGCGCAGGACACCATATATTTT. Its translation is CASSLHDRAQDTIYF.

This clonotype was observed a handful of times. The V call is TRBV28, the J call TRBJ2-5, with D uncertain. The germline CDR1 and CDR2 sequences are MDHEN and SYDVKM. This CDR3 spans 13 amino acids. V lost 8 bases, J lost 1 base, and 11 bases lay in between. This CDR3 is CASVEHPQETQYF. The CDR3 coding sequence is TGTGCCAGCGTGGAACACCCCCAAGAGACCCAGTACTTC. The whole variable domain, remainder taken from reference TRBV28 and TRBJ2-5, is DVKVTQSSRYLVKRTGEKVFLECVQDMDHENMFWYRQDPGLGLRLIYFSYDVKMKEKGDIPEGYSVSREKKERFSLILESASTNQTSMYLCASVEHPQETQYFGPGTRLLVL.

This chain connects TRBV20-1 to TRBJ2-7; D unclear. Germline CDR1 is DFQATT and CDR2 is SNEGSKA (reference sequence). V was cut by 3 bases and J by 0 bases, with 6 bases left in between. The CDR3 sequence is 12 residues long. The DNA for the CDR3 is TGCAGTGCTAGGTGGGTCTCCTACGAGCAGTACGTC. Protein product: CSARWVSYEQYV.

The table lists this clonotype with a few counts. The V call is TRBV11-2, the J call TRBJ2-3; D unresolved. CDR3 length: 12 amino acids. Deletions cut 1 base from V and 10 bases from J, with 9 bases between. Germline values: CDR1 SGHAT, CDR2 FQNNGV. The CDR3 DNA sequence: TGTGCCAGCAGCTTAGGGGCCACCCCGCAGTATTTT. Encoded protein: CASSLGATPQYF. Supplemented by reference TRBV11-2 and TRBJ2-3, the full variable domain reads EAGVAQSPRYKIIEKRQSVAFWCNPISGHATLYWYQQILGQGPKLLIQFQNNGVVDDSQLPKDRFSAERLKGVDSTLKIQPAKLEDSAVYLCASSLGATPQYFGPGTRLTVL.

In this sample, this clonotype turned up a few times. The rearrangement uses TRBV7-2 and TRBJ2-1; 7 nucleotides match TRBD1. The ends lost 3 bases at V and 2 bases at J; junction bases unmatched: 1. The CDR3 contains 14 residues. CDR1 is SGHTA, CDR2 FQGNSA, per germline. The CDR3 spells CASSFGTAYNEQFF. The CDR3 DNA follows: TGTGCCAGCAGCTTCGGGACAGCCTACAATGAGCAGTTCTTC.

This clonotype was counted a few times. The genes are TRBV7-2 and TRBJ1-5; D remains ambiguous. Trimming took 1 base from V and 10 from J, leaving 8 bases between them. CDR1 and CDR2 (germline): SGHTA, FQGNSA. The CDR3 runs 12 residues. DNA of the CDR3: TGTGCCAGCAGCTTAGGGCGGGGACCCCAGCATTTT. Its translation: CASSLGRGPQHF.

This clonotype was seen many times. CDR3 DNA sequence: TGCAGTGCGGACGGGACTAGCGGGGCCCAAGAGACCCAGTACTTC. It translates to CSADGTSGAQETQYF. V and J are TRBV20-1 and TRBJ2-5, with 13 bases lining up with TRBD2. Losses at the gene ends were 6 bases for V and 1 base for J; bases not matched to a gene: 5. This CDR3 has 15 residues. Germline CDR1 reads DFQATT; CDR2 reads SNEGSKA (reference sequence).

The chain employs TRBV20-1 and TRBJ1-3; no firm D call. From germline, CDR1 is DFQATT and CDR2 SNEGSKA (reference sequence). The CDR3 runs to 14 residues. Trimming took 6 bases from V and 1 from J, leaving 13 bases between them. CDR3 loop: CSADGRLSGNTIYF. CDR3 sequence (DNA): TGCAGTGCAGACGGACGGTTATCTGGAAACACCATATATTTT.

This chain uses TRBV6-5 with TRBJ2-5, with TRBD2 matching over 7 bases. Looked up from germline, CDR1 is MNHEY and CDR2 is SVGAGI. Trimming at V came to 0 bases and at J to 6 bases, leaving 4 bases not matched to a gene. CDR3 length: 14 residues. The CDR3 reads CASSYSGGGQTQYF. The DNA for the CDR3 is TGTGCCAGCAGTTACTCGGGCGGGGGTCAGACCCAGTACTTC.